This paragraph covers one T cell receptor beta chain sequence. Its cognate antigen is unknown. This record comes from a study of cytomegalovirus exposure and HLA in healthy donors. Whole-study findings and limits: Later on, an analysis tied roughly 17,000 TCR beta sequences to HLA alleles at 0.05 false discovery rate.

13 Jbeta primers and 60 Vbeta primers were used for the PCR. Libraries were prepared by immunoSEQ multiplex PCR; TCRdb keeps only in-frame clonotypes and omits some of them. Of fewer than 120,000 clones listed, roughly three quarters were seen once; the top ten hold approximately 5.6%. This CDR3 region has 13 residues. Germline-derived CDR1 and CDR2 are MDHEN and SYDVKM. The V end was cut by 7 bases, the J end by 4 bases, with 13 bases between. The chain recombines TRBV28 with TRBJ1-2, with D possibly TRBD1 on 5 matching bases. Input material: PBMCs. This receptor was identified in a man aged 25-40 years in good health and CMV-seropositive. CDR3 protein: CASMSGRGYGYTF. The CDR3 nucleotides read TGTGCCAGCATGTCCGGGAGGGGCTATGGCTACACCTTC.